This TCR beta chain was sequenced during a study of identifying expanded T cells in peripheral blood. Study observations and caveats: Variance in clone template counts between two-week samples significantly increased with total template count across all healthy donors. Technical replicates showed around 1.2 changed clones; around two weeks 15 to 20; four weeks 19.

This clone was seen just once. What it recognizes is unknown. Repertoires were generated with immunoSEQ multiplex PCR, while TCRdb's copy carries only in-frame clones and drops some. Of over 100,000 clones in the sample, around 88% are singletons; the top ten hold roughly 13%. Germline CDR1 and CDR2: SGHTA and FQGNSA. The V end lost 5 bases, the J end lost 7 bases, and 11 bases lay between the germline ends. The CDR3 length is 12 residues. Healthy donors had no documented immune events, such as infections, while sampled. The TCR sequence derives from a person aged 18 to 75 in good health. The chain couples TRBV7-2 to TRBJ2-5; no firm D call. Material: blood. CDR3 protein: CASSIDWGTQYF. The DNA for the CDR3 is TGTGCCAGCAGCATCGACTGGGGGACCCAGTACTTC.